These 5 T cell receptor beta chains were all obtained from the same sample, sequenced in a study of identical twins. TCRdb reprocessed the 5' RACE reads with MiXCR, giving one entry per CDR3 protein. The data show around 510,000 distinct CDR3 sequences, with roughly an eighth seen just once and approximately 0.98% held by the top ten. These sequences were also reported in another study, on yellow fever vaccine responses in identical twins.

Sequenced input: CD4+ T cells sorted from blood. The receptors were sampled from a woman younger than 35 in good health.

This clonotype has a handful of counts. The chain combines TRBV12-3 or TRBV12-4 with TRBJ1-6; D is possibly TRBD1 (6 bases). The CDR3 totals 14 residues. With 5 bases removed from V and 4 bases from J, the gap between germline ends came to 9 bases. CDR3: CASSRTAYNSPLHF. The CDR3 DNA reads as TGTGCCAGCAGTCGGACAGCTTATAATTCACCCCTCCACTTT.

This clonotype was seen a handful of times. The V and J genes are TRBV27 and TRBJ2-3; perhaps TRBD2 as D (6 bases). Per germline, CDR1 MNHEY and CDR2 SMNVEV (reference sequence). The CDR3 is 16 amino acids. V shed 6 bases and J shed 0 bases, with 16 bases lying between them. The CDR3 is CASRPLGGVSTDTQYF. Written as DNA, the CDR3 is TGTGCCAGCAGGCCCCTTGGCGGGGTTAGCACAGATACGCAGTATTTT.

The V gene is TRBV5-1, the J gene TRBJ2-5; 8 bases agree with TRBD2. V lost 4 bases and J lost 2; bases outside the gene matches: 7. The CDR3 totals 15 residues. Germline V gives CDR1 SGHRS, CDR2 YFSETQ. This chain's CDR3 is CASSPGGGSQETQYF. The CDR3 nucleotides read TGCGCCAGCAGCCCCGGGGGGGGCAGTCAAGAGACCCAGTACTTC. Variable domain in full (rest from reference TRBV5-1 and TRBJ2-5): KAGVTQTPRYLIKTRGQQVTLSCSPISGHRSVSWYQQTPGQGLQFLFEYFSETQRNKGNFPGRFSGRQFSNSRSEMNVSTLELGDSALYLCASSPGGGSQETQYFGPGTRLLVL.

This clonotype appeared a few times. The chain couples TRBV7-9 to TRBJ2-3; no firm D call. CDR1 is SEHNR, CDR2 FQNEAQ, per germline (reference sequence). Trimming left V 2 bases short and J 6 bases short, with 3 bases between. The CDR3 is 11 amino acids. The CDR3 loop is CASSLQDTQYF. The CDR3 region has the DNA TGTGCCAGCAGCTTACAGGATACGCAGTATTTT.

This clonotype was observed at least ten times. CDR3 amino acids: CASSDRLAEETQYF. CDR3 bases: TGTGCCAGCAGCGACCGGCTAGCTGAAGAGACCCAGTACTTC. The J gene is TRBJ2-5, the V gene TRBV12-3 or TRBV12-4; possible D gene TRBD2, 5 bases. There are 14 residues in the CDR3. V dropped 6 bases and J dropped 3 bases, with 14 bases sitting between them.